This T cell receptor beta chain was recorded in a study of T cell repertoires in cytomegalovirus infection. Study-wide context: Both a matching HLA type and CMV infection were indicated by public TCR beta signatures. Study observations and caveats: The response measured ex vivo was dominated by TCR beta clonotypes (HLA-C-restricted and CMV-specific). Of the TCR beta families, the public ones yielded a cumulative frequency that identified carriers of CMV plus the relevant HLA.

This clonotype was seen more than once but under ten times. The antigen is undetermined. The junction had 8 bases not matched to a gene; V was cut back by 5 bases and J by 6 bases. The CDR3 is made up of 15 amino acids. The germline V gene encodes CDR1 SGHVS and CDR2 FQNEAQ. TCRdb processed the reads anew with MiXCR; each CDR3 protein has one entry. The sample lists some 130,000 distinct CDR3 sequences, 25% to 35% occurring once. The chain is built from TRBV7-8 and TRBJ2-1; TRBD1 matches at 9 bases. This sequence originates from a human donor in good health (CMV status not recorded). Some clones in this sample may be carry-over from other donors' samples. The sequences come from CD8+ T cells from cultured PBMCs, collected from culture after CMV antigen stimulation. CDR3 region: CASSPHGTGINEQFF. The CDR3 DNA sequence: TGTGCCAGCAGCCCACACGGGACAGGGATCAATGAGCAGTTCTTC.